A selection of T cell receptor beta chains follows, all from one sample in a study of T cell responses to AZD1222 COVID-19 vaccine. The table came from immunoSEQ multiplex PCR; TCRdb's copy has only in-frame clones and leaves some out. The table lists 70,000 to 95,000 clones, about 86% of them singletons, with around 5.4% in the top ten. The material sequenced was peripheral blood, taken 28 days after the second AZD1222 dose. All receptors derive from an adult who received the AZD1222 COVID-19 vaccine. Each CDR3 is given with its conserved first and last residue. The D gene is left open where the match is weak. Clone size is shown for a subset of rows, as once, few, many or a class of expanded clone.

d_gene: TRBD1
v_gene: TRBV7-9
j_gene: TRBJ2-7
abundance: .
CDR3nt: TGTGCCAGCATTCCCGCCGGGACAGGGTCCCGCGAGCAGTACTTC
CDR3aa: CASIPAGTGSREQYF

d_gene: .
v_gene: TRBV5-8
j_gene: TRBJ2-7
abundance: .
CDR3nt: TGTGCCAGCAGCCCGACAGGTTTCTACGAGCAGTACTTC
CDR3aa: CASSPTGFYEQYF

d_gene: .
v_gene: TRBV9
j_gene: TRBJ2-1
abundance: .
CDR3nt: TGTGCCAGCAGCCTACGGCTGGAGGCCTGGGGCAATGAGCAGTTCTTC
CDR3aa: CASSLRLEAWGNEQFF

d_gene: .
v_gene: TRBV2
j_gene: TRBJ2-3
abundance: .
CDR3nt: TGTGCCAGCAGTAGGCCGTCGGGCACAGATACGCAGTATTTT
CDR3aa: CASSRPSGTDTQYF

d_gene: .
v_gene: TRBV27
j_gene: TRBJ2-3
abundance: .
CDR3nt: TGTGCCAGCCTCTCTCTCGGACTTTCCGATACGCAGTATTTT
CDR3aa: CASLSLGLSDTQYF

d_gene: .
v_gene: TRBV30
j_gene: TRBJ1-1
abundance: .
CDR3nt: TGTGCCTGGACCGCAGGGTTCGTAGCTTTCTTT
CDR3aa: CAWTAGFVAFF

d_gene: .
v_gene: TRBV6-5
j_gene: TRBJ1-1
abundance: once
CDR3nt: TGTGCCAGCAGCCGGACACCCCACACTGAAGCTTTCTTT
CDR3aa: CASSRTPHTEAFF

d_gene: TRBD1
v_gene: TRBV11-2
j_gene: TRBJ2-2
abundance: .
CDR3nt: TGTGCCAGCAGCCGAGCAGGGGGCGGGATCGGGGAGCTGTTTTTT
CDR3aa: CASSRAGGGIGELFF

d_gene: .
v_gene: TRBV21-1
j_gene: TRBJ2-2
abundance: .
CDR3nt: TGTGCCAGCAGCAAAGTAGGGGGCAGGGCGGGCACCGGGGAGCTGTTTTTT
CDR3aa: CASSKVGGRAGTGELFF

d_gene: TRBD1
v_gene: TRBV18
j_gene: TRBJ1-6
abundance: .
CDR3nt: TGTGCCAGCTCACCCGCGCCGACAGGGTCTTCTAATTCACCCCTCCACTTT
CDR3aa: CASSPAPTGSSNSPLHF